These T cell receptor beta chains were read from a single sample in a study. TCRdb re-analysed the 5' RACE reads in MiXCR, keeping a single row per CDR3 protein. Among roughly 30,000 distinct CDR3 sequences, roughly 27% were seen once, and the ten largest hold about 2.5%. The sequencing input was tumor-infiltrating Tregs sorted from the breast tumor. The receptors shown here come from a female donor with breast cancer. CDR3s include the opening cysteine and the closing phenylalanine or tryptophan. A D gene is named only where the DNA matches it firmly. Rows give clone size only sometimes, using once, few, many, or a class for an expanded clone.

abundance | j_gene | v_gene | d_gene | CDR3aa | CDR3nt
many | TRBJ2-1 | TRBV27 | - | CASSLGLGEQFF | TGTGCCAGCAGTTTAGGGCTGGGTGAGCAGTTCTTC
few | TRBJ2-3 | TRBV7-2 | - | CASSLYSDRGEYF | TGTGCCAGCAGCTTATATAGCGACCGCGGGGAGTATTTT
many | TRBJ2-1 | TRBV9 | - | CASSPHSDSSYNEQFF | TGTGCCAGCAGCCCTCACAGTGATAGCTCCTACAATGAGCAGTTCTTC
- | TRBJ2-1 | TRBV3-1 | TRBD2 | CASSPPLEWREGRNEQFF | TGTGCCAGCAGCCCCCCCCTAGAGTGGCGGGAGGGCCGTAATGAGCAGTTCTTC
once | TRBJ2-3 | TRBV6-2/TRBV6-3 | TRBD2 | CASSSPRTSGSTDTQYF | TGTGCCAGCAGTTCCCCTCGGACTAGCGGGAGTACAGATACGCAGTATTTT
many | TRBJ2-1 | TRBV20-1 | TRBD2 | CSAWGGGTSGSNEQFF | TGCAGTGCTTGGGGGGGGGGGACTAGCGGGAGCAATGAGCAGTTCTTC
- | TRBJ1-2 | TRBV29-1 | TRBD1 | CSVGTGNHYGYTF | TGCAGCGTCGGGACAGGCAACCACTATGGCTACACCTTC
many | TRBJ2-1 | TRBV7-3 | TRBD2 | CASSSTSGGTYNEQFF | TGTGCCAGCAGTTCGACTAGCGGGGGCACCTACAATGAGCAGTTCTTC
- | TRBJ1-5 | TRBV28 | TRBD1 | CASSQTGMRGQPQHF | TGTGCCAGCAGCCAGACAGGGATGAGGGGTCAGCCCCAGCATTTT
few | TRBJ2-3 | TRBV24-1 | TRBD2 | CATQAGGPLDTQYF | TGTGCCACCCAAGCGGGAGGGCCTTTAGATACGCAGTATTTT
few | TRBJ1-2 | TRBV27 | - | CASSRRESLNYGYTF | TGTGCCAGCAGTAGGAGGGAGAGCCTGAACTATGGCTACACCTTC
- | TRBJ1-1 | TRBV10-3 | - | CAISEGANTEAFF | TGTGCCATCAGTGAAGGGGCGAACACTGAAGCTTTCTTT
- | TRBJ2-7 | TRBV6-5 | TRBD1 | CASSRGTGAEQYF | TGTGCCAGCAGTAGAGGGACAGGGGCCGAGCAGTACTTC
few | TRBJ2-7 | TRBV4-1 | - | CATSTGSSHEQYF | TGCGCCACAAGTACAGGGAGCTCCCACGAGCAGTACTTC
- | TRBJ2-2 | TRBV12-3/TRBV12-4 | - | CASSFAAPFSGELFF | TGTGCCAGCAGTTTCGCGGCTCCTTTTTCCGGGGAGCTGTTTTTT
many | TRBJ2-1 | TRBV4-1 | TRBD2 | CASSPTPASGYNEQFF | TGCGCCAGCAGTCCGACGCCGGCTAGCGGCTACAATGAGCAGTTCTTC
- | TRBJ1-2 | TRBV5-1 | - | CASRSGKGDLYGYTF | TGCGCCAGCAGAAGTGGCAAAGGGGACCTCTATGGCTACACCTTC
many | TRBJ1-1 | TRBV5-1 | - | CASSLVIGLEMTEAFF | TGCGCCAGCAGCTTGGTTATCGGTCTTGAGATGACTGAAGCCTTCTTT
medium-sized | TRBJ2-7 | TRBV6-5 | TRBD1 | CASSYSLGTGGFLEQYF | TGTGCCAGCAGTTATTCCCTCGGGACAGGGGGCTTTCTCGAGCAGTACTTC
- | TRBJ1-6 | TRBV6-5 | TRBD1 | CASSQGAHNSPLHF | TGTGCCAGCAGTCAGGGGGCCCATAATTCACCCCTCCACTTT
few | TRBJ2-1 | TRBV7-3 | - | CASSLTRGPYNEQFF | TGTGCCAGCAGCTTAACGCGGGGCCCCTACAATGAGCAGTTCTTC
many | TRBJ1-2 | TRBV7-9 | TRBD1 | CASSGRDSNYGYTF | TGTGCCAGCAGCGGAAGGGACAGCAACTATGGCTACACCTTC
many | TRBJ2-1 | TRBV4-1 | - | CASSQDLAADSYNEQFF | TGCGCCAGCAGCCAAGATTTAGCAGCGGACTCCTACAATGAGCAGTTCTTC
many | TRBJ2-7 | TRBV19 | - | CASSIPSWDEQYF | TGTGCCAGTAGTATCCCCTCTTGGGACGAGCAGTACTTC
many | TRBJ1-5 | TRBV9 | - | CASSKSWGSNQPQHF | TGTGCCAGCAGCAAGAGCTGGGGGAGCAATCAGCCCCAGCATTTT
once | TRBJ2-1 | TRBV3-1 | TRBD2 | CASNGRIPNEQFF | TGTGCCAGCAACGGGAGGATACCCAATGAGCAGTTCTTC
- | TRBJ2-7 | TRBV5-1 | - | CASSPDLDEQCF | TGCGCCAGCAGCCCCGACTTGGACGAGCAGTGCTTC
many | TRBJ2-7 | TRBV6-5 | TRBD2 | CASRGLAESEQYF | TGTGCCAGCAGGGGACTAGCAGAAAGCGAGCAGTACTTC
- | TRBJ1-1 | TRBV28 | - | CASSLYDAEAFF | TGTGCCAGCAGTTTATATGACGCTGAAGCTTTCTTT
- | TRBJ2-1 | TRBV15 | TRBD1 | CATSGEQGASYNEQFF | TGTGCCACCAGCGGGGAACAGGGGGCCTCCTACAATGAGCAGTTCTTC
many | TRBJ2-1 | TRBV6-5 | - | CASGPLNEQFF | TGTGCCAGTGGGCCTTTGAATGAGCAGTTCTTC
few | TRBJ2-1 | TRBV10-3 | TRBD2 | CAISARPTSGIHNEQFF | TGTGCCATCAGCGCCCGCCCGACTAGCGGGATCCACAATGAGCAGTTCTTC
medium-sized | TRBJ2-7 | TRBV9 | TRBD1 | CASSVEGQASEQYF | TGTGCCAGCAGCGTAGAGGGACAGGCTTCCGAGCAGTACTTC
- | TRBJ1-1 | TRBV5-6 | - | CARSRDWGSEAFF | TGTGCCAGAAGCCGGGACTGGGGTTCCGAAGCTTTCTTT
- | TRBJ2-2 | TRBV5-1 | TRBD1 | CASSSGQGDTGELLF | TGCGCCAGCAGCTCGGGACAGGGGGACACCGGGGAGCTGCTTTTT